Following are 23 T cell receptor beta chains from one sample sequenced in a study of CD8 T cells in ankylosing spondylitis. Overall study findings and caveats: A TCR beta motif of eight or nine highly homologous variants seemed to mark ankylosing spondylitis blood.

Their recognized antigens are unknown. TCRdb reprocessed the 5' RACE reads with MiXCR, giving one entry per CDR3 protein. The data contain approximately 540,000 distinct CDR3 sequences, about an eighth of them seen just once; the ten biggest clones take up nearly 7%. Sequenced: blood, either unsorted or a sorted T cell fraction (not recorded which). The receptors were sampled from a male donor with ankylosing spondylitis.

The chain uses TRBV19 and TRBJ2-1; D is undetermined. This CDR3 is 16 amino acids long. The germline V and J ends were trimmed by 3 bases and 3 bases, with 15 bases remaining between them. CDR1 and CDR2 from the germline V gene are LNHDA and SQIVND (reference sequence). The CDR3 loop reads CASSIYPELYYNEQFF. CDR3 DNA: TGTGCCAGTAGTATTTATCCAGAATTATACTACAATGAGCAGTTCTTC.

The table lists this clonotype with a few counts. V gene TRBV11-3 combines with J gene TRBJ2-1, with D uncertain. Germline CDR1 and CDR2: SGHNT and YENEEA. This CDR3 is 15 amino acids long. Trimming took off 4 bases at V and 0 bases at J, with 10 bases between the two ends. The CDR3 coding sequence is TGTGCCAGCAGCTGGGCTAGGAGCTCCTACAATGAGCAGTTCTTC. Residues: CASSWARSSYNEQFF.

This chain uses TRBV14 with TRBJ2-3; D is unclear. Germline V gene lookup returns CDR1 SGHDN and CDR2 FVKESK. The V and J ends lost 0 bases and 4 bases respectively, with 8 bases between them. This CDR3 contains 14 residues. CDR3 DNA: TGTGCCAGCAGCCAAGATGCTTATGCAGATACGCAGTATTTT. This codes for CASSQDAYADTQYF.

This chain connects TRBV12-3 or TRBV12-4 to TRBJ2-4, with D perhaps matching TRBD1 (6 bases). Trimming pared 4 bases from V and 11 bases from J, leaving 24 bases between. The CDR3 sequence is 16 residues long. The CDR3 spells CASSSPRTAMRIFQYF. The CDR3 DNA sequence: TGTGCCAGCAGTTCCCCCCGGACAGCCATGCGCATTTTTCAGTACTTC.

The chain links TRBV18 to TRBJ1-3; possibly TRBD1 for D (6 bases). The CDR3 covers 16 residues. Germline-derived CDR1 and CDR2 are KGHSH and LQKENI. The V and J ends lost 2 bases and 0 bases respectively, with 11 bases between them. The CDR3 sequence is CASSPLQGGSGNTIYF. The CDR3 coding sequence is TGTGCCAGCTCACCATTACAAGGGGGCTCTGGAAACACCATATATTTT. The entire variable domain, with the rest obtained from reference TRBV18 and TRBJ1-3, is as follows: NAGVMQNPRHLVRRRGQEARLRCSPMKGHSHVYWYRQLPEEGLKFMVYLQKENIIDESGMPKERFSAEFPKEGPSILRIQQVVRGDSAAYFCASSPLQGGSGNTIYFGEGSWLTVV.

This clonotype appeared a few times. The chain recombines TRBV5-1 with TRBJ2-1; 13 nucleotides line up with TRBD2. The CDR3 has 17 amino acids. The V gene end was trimmed by 5 bases and the J gene end by 2 bases; junction bases not matched to a gene: 7. The germline CDR1 and CDR2 sequences are SGHRS and YFSETQ. In DNA form, the CDR3 reads TGCGCCAGCAGACCACTAGCGGGAGGGCCCCCCTACAATGAGCAGTTCTTC. Its translation: CASRPLAGGPPYNEQFF.

This clonotype was observed a few times. The chain links TRBV10-3 to TRBJ1-5; D remains ambiguous. The V gene's germline CDR1 is ENHRY and CDR2 SYGVKD. V lost 0 bases to trimming and J lost 2 bases, with 5 bases between them. The CDR3 has 14 residues. The chain's CDR3 is CAISESWGNQPQHF. DNA for the CDR3: TGTGCCATCAGTGAGTCTTGGGGCAATCAGCCCCAGCATTTT.

The chain has TRBV7-8 and TRBJ1-6; 10 bases map to TRBD1. CDR1 and CDR2 from the germline V gene are SGHVS and FQNEAQ. V was clipped by 5 bases and J by 4 bases; unmatched bases: 5. The CDR3 has 16 amino acids. The CDR3 DNA follows: TGTGCCAGCAGCGCCCGGGACAGGGGATATAATTCACCCCTCCACTTT. Translated: CASSARDRGYNSPLHF.

This clonotype was counted only a few times. The chain links TRBV4-1 to TRBJ2-1; no clear D. The V end lost 4 bases, the J end lost 7 bases, and 11 bases lay between the germline ends. Germline CDR1 and CDR2: MGHRA and YSYEKL. This CDR3 contains 13 residues. The CDR3, as DNA: TGCGCCAGCAGCCGCTTGGTCCCTAATGAGCAGTTCTTC. Translation: CASSRLVPNEQFF.

This clonotype was seen only a few times. CDR3 bases: TGTGCCAGCAGCCCCGGGTTAGCGGGAAGGGCAGATACGCAGTATTTT. It specifies CASSPGLAGRADTQYF. The J gene is TRBJ2-3, the V gene TRBV14, with 8 bases fitting TRBD2. J gave up 4 bases and V 4 bases, and 10 bases lay outside the gene matches. CDR1 is SGHDN, CDR2 FVKESK, per germline. The CDR3 extends over 16 amino acids.

The V gene is TRBV6-5, the J gene TRBJ2-2; D not resolved. CDR1 MNHEY and CDR2 SVGAGI come from the germline V gene. Trimming took 2 bases from V and 0 from J, leaving 4 bases between them. The CDR3 is made up of 14 amino acids. CDR3 DNA sequence: TGTGCCAGCAGTTACGAGTCGAACACCGGGGAGCTGTTTTTT. Encoded protein: CASSYESNTGELFF.

This clonotype was seen only a few times. The chain employs TRBV18 and TRBJ2-2, with D perhaps TRBD2 (6 bases). This CDR3 spans 15 amino acids. Per germline, CDR1 KGHSH and CDR2 LQKENI. V was shortened by 4 bases and J by 4 bases, with 13 bases between the two germline ends. The CDR3 protein is CASSRIAEPTGELFF. The CDR3 DNA reads TGTGCCAGCTCACGAATAGCGGAGCCCACCGGGGAGCTGTTTTTT. Drawing the rest from reference TRBV18 and TRBJ2-2, the complete variable domain is NAGVMQNPRHLVRRRGQEARLRCSPMKGHSHVYWYRQLPEEGLKFMVYLQKENIIDESGMPKERFSAEFPKEGPSILRIQQVVRGDSAAYFCASSRIAEPTGELFFGEGSRLTVL.

The V call is TRBV27, the J call TRBJ2-7; 10 bases are shared with TRBD1. Trimming removed 8 bases from V and 4 bases from J; junction bases left unmatched: 14. In germline, CDR1 is MNHEY, CDR2 SMNVEV (reference sequence). The CDR3 sequence is 16 residues long. This CDR3 reads CASQADSGTGVYEQYV. In DNA form, the CDR3 reads TGTGCCAGCCAGGCCGACTCCGGGACAGGGGTATACGAGCAGTACGTC.

This clonotype showed up many times. This chain links TRBV20-1 with TRBJ1-2; D may be TRBD1 (5 bases). Trimming took 4 bases from V and 8 from J, leaving 14 bases between them. The CDR3 is 12 amino acids. Germline V gene sequence: CDR1 DFQATT, CDR2 SNEGSKA (reference sequence). The CDR3 protein is CSATATESGYTF. The DNA for the CDR3 is TGCAGTGCTACGGCGACAGAATCCGGCTACACCTTC.

The rearrangement joins TRBV7-2 to TRBJ2-3, with D tentatively TRBD2 (6 bases). The CDR3 contains 16 residues. Germline assignment: CDR1 SGHTA and CDR2 FQGNSA. The V and J ends lost 3 bases and 2 bases respectively, with 15 bases between them. The CDR3 here is CASSLVADQTTDTQYF. CDR3 sequence (DNA): TGTGCCAGCAGCTTGGTAGCGGACCAAACCACAGATACGCAGTATTTT.

In its sample, this clonotype was seen a few times. The chain couples TRBV11-2 to TRBJ2-1; 9 bases align to TRBD1. V dropped 6 bases and J dropped 7; count of bases not matched to a gene: 7. Looked up from germline, CDR1 is SGHAT and CDR2 is FQNNGV. The CDR3 covers 14 residues. CDR3 coding DNA: TGTGCCAGCAGTCGAAGACAGGGGGAGAATGAGCAGTTCTTC. Its protein is CASSRRQGENEQFF.

This clonotype was counted only a few times. The CDR3 sequence: CASSPDSRNYGYTF. The CDR3 DNA sequence: TGTGCCAGCAGCCCGGACAGCCGTAACTATGGCTACACCTTC. The V and J genes are TRBV7-8 and TRBJ1-2; D is possibly TRBD1 (6 bases). Germline loops: CDR1 SGHVS, CDR2 FQNEAQ. Between the trimmed V and J ends, which lost 5 bases and 1 base, there was a span of 11 bases. The CDR3 covers 14 residues. The whole variable domain, filled in from reference TRBV7-8 and TRBJ1-2, reads GAGVSQSPRYKVAKRGQDVALRCDPISGHVSLFWYQQALGQGPEFLTYFQNEAQLDKSGLPSDRFFAERPEGSVSTLKIQRTQQEDSAVYLCASSPDSRNYGYTFGSGTRLTVV.

This rearrangement joins TRBV3-1 to TRBJ1-2; no firm D call. There are 15 residues in the CDR3. Trimming took off 1 base at V and 5 bases at J, with 14 bases between the two ends. CDR1 is LGHDT, CDR2 YNNKEL, per germline (reference sequence). CDR3 in amino acids: CASSQAEGRDYGYTF. The CDR3 coding sequence is TGTGCCAGCAGCCAAGCTGAGGGTAGAGATTATGGCTACACCTTC. The complete variable domain, with remaining parts taken from reference TRBV3-1 and TRBJ1-2, reads DTAVSQTPKYLVTQMGNDKSIKCEQNLGHDTMYWYKQDSKKFLKIMFSYNNKELIINETVPNRFSPKSPDKAHLNLHINSLELGDSAVYFCASSQAEGRDYGYTFGSGTRLTVV.

V and J are TRBV20-1 and TRBJ2-1, with 11 positions matching TRBD2. The V gene's germline CDR1 is DFQATT and CDR2 SNEGSKA (reference sequence). Losses at the gene ends were 3 bases for V and 0 bases for J; bases not matched to a gene: 13. The CDR3 extends over 19 amino acids. The CDR3 spells CSASEPGLAEPYSYNEQFF. DNA for the CDR3: TGCAGTGCTAGTGAACCGGGACTAGCGGAGCCATACTCCTACAATGAGCAGTTCTTC.

This clonotype was seen a handful of times. This rearrangement joins TRBV5-1 to TRBJ2-1, with a weak D call TRBD2 (5 bases). Per the germline V gene, CDR1 is SGHRS and CDR2 is YFSETQ. This CDR3 region has 17 residues. Trimming cost V 0 bases and J 0 bases, with 13 bases left between them. CDR3 residues: CASSLDVGLSSYNEQFF. The CDR3 nucleotides read TGCGCCAGCAGCTTGGACGTAGGACTGAGCTCCTACAATGAGCAGTTCTTC.

The chain joins TRBV20-1 to TRBJ2-1; D is perhaps TRBD2 (6 bases). This CDR3 has 14 amino acids. With 3 bases removed from V and 4 bases from J, the gap between germline ends came to 13 bases. CDR1 is DFQATT and CDR2 is SNEGSKA in the germline V gene (reference sequence). The CDR3 sequence: CSASLGTSYNEQFF. The CDR3 bases are TGCAGTGCTAGCTTAGGGACTTCTTACAATGAGCAGTTCTTC.

The V and J genes are TRBV20-1 and TRBJ1-4, with unresolved D. The CDR3 length is 14 residues. Germline lookup yields CDR1 DFQATT and CDR2 SNEGSKA (reference sequence). Trimming left V 8 bases short and J 3 bases short, with 16 bases between. The CDR3 spells CSTWEGRANEKLFF. CDR3 DNA: TGCAGTACCTGGGAGGGTAGGGCTAATGAAAAACTGTTTTTT.

The chain carries TRBV11-2 and TRBJ2-7, with no clear D. Germline values: CDR1 SGHAT, CDR2 FQNNGV. The CDR3 consists of 12 residues. Trimming shortened V by 3 bases and J by 1 base, and 4 bases separated the two germline ends. CDR3 nucleotide sequence: TGTGCCAGCAGCTTTCGGTCCTACGAGCAGTACTTC. Translating gives CASSFRSYEQYF. Full variable domain (remainder filled in from reference TRBV11-2 and TRBJ2-7): EAGVAQSPRYKIIEKRQSVAFWCNPISGHATLYWYQQILGQGPKLLIQFQNNGVVDDSQLPKDRFSAERLKGVDSTLKIQPAKLEDSAVYLCASSFRSYEQYFGPGTRLTVT.